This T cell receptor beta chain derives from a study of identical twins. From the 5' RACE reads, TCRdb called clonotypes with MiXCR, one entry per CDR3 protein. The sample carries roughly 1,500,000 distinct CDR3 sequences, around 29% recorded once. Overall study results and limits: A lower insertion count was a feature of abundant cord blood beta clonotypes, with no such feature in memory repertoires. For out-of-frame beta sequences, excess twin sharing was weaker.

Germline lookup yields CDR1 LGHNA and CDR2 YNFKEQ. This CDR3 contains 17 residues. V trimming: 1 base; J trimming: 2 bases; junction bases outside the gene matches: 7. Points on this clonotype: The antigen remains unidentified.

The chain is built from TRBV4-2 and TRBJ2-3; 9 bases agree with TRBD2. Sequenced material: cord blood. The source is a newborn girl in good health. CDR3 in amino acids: CASSQGSAGGATDTQYF. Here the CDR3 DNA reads TGTGCCAGCAGCCAAGGATCGGCGGGAGGGGCCACAGATACGCAGTATTTT.